Shown below are 5 T cell receptor beta chains from a single sample sequenced in a study of blood T cell repertoires in COVID-19. The protocol was immunoSEQ multiplex PCR, while the TCRdb copy is restricted to in-frame clones and leaves out a portion. The sample has just over 95,000 clones, about 81% seen once; the top ten hold about 17%. Source material: peripheral blood. Receptors originate from a man older than 75 with acute or convalescent COVID-19.

This chain links TRBV25-1 with TRBJ2-3, with 8 positions matching TRBD2. CDR1 and CDR2 (germline): MGHDK, SYGVNS. V was clipped by 3 bases and J by 9 bases; unmatched bases: 5. The CDR3 contains 13 residues. This CDR3 is CASSDGTRSTQYF. In nucleotides, the CDR3 is TGTGCCAGCAGTGACGGGACTAGAAGCACGCAGTATTTT.

The rearrangement joins TRBV10-2 to TRBJ1-2; TRBD1 is a possible D gene (5 bases). The germline CDR1 and CDR2 sequences are WSHSY and SAAADI. The CDR3 loop spans 12 amino acids. Trimming shortened V by 6 bases and J by 8 bases, and 13 bases separated the two germline ends. The CDR3 reads CASSPGVEGYTF. In DNA, the CDR3 is TGCGCCAGCAGCCCGGGGGTGGAGGGCTACACCTTC.

This chain links TRBV2 with TRBJ1-1, with D unclear. This CDR3 has 13 residues. Germline-derived CDR1 and CDR2 are SNHLY and FYNNEI. Trimming took off 6 bases at V and 1 base at J, with 9 bases between the two ends. The DNA of the CDR3 is TGTGCCAGCAGCCAATCCAGGAACACTGAAGCTTTCTTT. It translates to CASSQSRNTEAFF.

The gene calls are TRBV7-9 and TRBJ1-5, with 9 bases lining up with TRBD1. The CDR3 loop spans 16 amino acids. The germline CDR1 and CDR2 sequences are SEHNR and FQNEAQ (reference sequence). Trimming removed 1 base from V and 6 bases from J; junction bases left unmatched: 7. In DNA, the CDR3 is TGTGCCAGCAGCTTAGATATTGGGACAGGGTCTCAGCCCCAGCATTTT. Its protein product is CASSLDIGTGSQPQHF.

The V and J genes are TRBV7-2 and TRBJ1-1, with 12 bases that match TRBD1. With V trimmed by 3 bases and J by 5 bases, 4 bases remained unmatched. The CDR3 is made up of 15 amino acids. CDR1 is SGHTA and CDR2 is FQGNSA in the germline V gene. The CDR3 DNA is TGTGCCAGCAGCTTCCGGGACAGGGGGCTTACTGAAGCTTTCTTT. Its translation: CASSFRDRGLTEAFF.